The T cell receptor beta chain under discussion was sequenced for a study of CD8 T cells in Susac syndrome. The count of this clonotype is one. cDNA came from approximately 0.5 to 1 ug RNA primed by random hexamers. MiXCR was run by TCRdb on the immunoSEQ multiplex PCR reads, yielding one entry per CDR3 protein. The table records about 120,000 distinct CDR3 sequences, over 95% of them present only once. V dropped 2 bases and J dropped 5 bases, with 12 bases sitting between them. The CDR3 has 14 amino acids. Germline values: CDR1 GTSNPN, CDR2 SVGIG (reference sequence). From blood CD8+ and CD4+ T cells, TCR beta sequences were generated. FACS was used to enrich TEMRA cells, whereas the CD8+ and CD4+ T cells were obtained by negative isolation.

The sample taken for sequencing was CD4+ T cells from PBMCs. The chain recombines TRBV30 with TRBJ2-2, with D unresolved. The receptor comes from a human donor with Susac syndrome. The CDR3, as DNA: TGTGCCTGGAGTCCGCCGTCCGGAACCGGGGAGCTGTTTTTT. This sequence encodes CAWSPPSGTGELFF.